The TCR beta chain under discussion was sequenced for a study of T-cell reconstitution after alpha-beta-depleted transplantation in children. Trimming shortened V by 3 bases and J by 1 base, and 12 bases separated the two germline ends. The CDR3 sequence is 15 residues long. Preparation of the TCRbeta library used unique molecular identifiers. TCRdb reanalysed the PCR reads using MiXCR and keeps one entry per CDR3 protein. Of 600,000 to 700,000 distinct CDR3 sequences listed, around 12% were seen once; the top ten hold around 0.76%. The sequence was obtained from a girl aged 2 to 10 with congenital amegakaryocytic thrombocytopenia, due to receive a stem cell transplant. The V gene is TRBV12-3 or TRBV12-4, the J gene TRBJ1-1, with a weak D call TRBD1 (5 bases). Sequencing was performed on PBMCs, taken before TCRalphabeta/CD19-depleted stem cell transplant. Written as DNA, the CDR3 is TGTGCCAGCAGTTTCCCGCTAACAGGGAACACTGAAGCTTTCTTT. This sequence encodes CASSFPLTGNTEAFF.